This T cell receptor (beta chain) was sequenced for a study of neurological immune-mediated disorders. The authors made cDNA by 5'RACE with 10-nucleotide random UMIs. TCRdb independently ran MiXCR on the 5' RACE reads; one entry per CDR3 protein. The table records just over 30,000 distinct CDR3 sequences, 5.5% to 7% of them present only once. This clonotype came up many times. The sample was CD4+ T cells from blood. This clonotype was obtained from a woman between 45 and 65 years old in good health.

The CDR3: CATSRDSGSGANVLTF. The CDR3 coding sequence is TGTGCCACCAGCAGGGATAGCGGCTCTGGGGCCAACGTCCTGACTTTC. J is TRBJ2-6 and V is TRBV15, with D perhaps matching TRBD2 (6 bases). CDR1 and CDR2 (germline): LNHNV, YYDKDF (reference sequence). The CDR3 runs to 16 residues. V gave up 3 bases and J gave up 0 bases, with 9 bases separating them.